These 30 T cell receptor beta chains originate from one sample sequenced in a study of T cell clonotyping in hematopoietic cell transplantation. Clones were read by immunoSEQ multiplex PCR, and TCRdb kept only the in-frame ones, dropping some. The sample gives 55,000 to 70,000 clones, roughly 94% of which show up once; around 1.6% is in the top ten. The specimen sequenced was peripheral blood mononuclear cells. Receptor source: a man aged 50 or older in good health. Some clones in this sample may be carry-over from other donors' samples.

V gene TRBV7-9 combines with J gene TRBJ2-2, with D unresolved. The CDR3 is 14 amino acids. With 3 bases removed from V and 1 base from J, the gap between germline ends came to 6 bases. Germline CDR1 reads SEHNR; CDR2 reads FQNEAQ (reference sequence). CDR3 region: CASSLGRNTGELFF. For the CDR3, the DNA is TGTGCCAGCAGCTTGGGCAGGAACACCGGGGAGCTGTTTTTT.

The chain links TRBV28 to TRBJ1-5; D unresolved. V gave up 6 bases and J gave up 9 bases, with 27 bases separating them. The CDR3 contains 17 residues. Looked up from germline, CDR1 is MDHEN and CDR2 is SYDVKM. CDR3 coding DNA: TGTGCCAGCAGCAGCTTCCTCAGGACGGGCCGCAGAGGGCCCCAGCATTTT. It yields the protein CASSSFLRTGRRGPQHF.

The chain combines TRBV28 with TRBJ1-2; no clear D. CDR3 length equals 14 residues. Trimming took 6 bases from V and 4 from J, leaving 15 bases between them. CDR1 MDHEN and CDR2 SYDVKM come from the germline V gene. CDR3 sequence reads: CASRPRTVSYGYTF. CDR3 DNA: TGTGCCAGCAGACCCCGGACGGTCTCCTATGGCTACACCTTC.

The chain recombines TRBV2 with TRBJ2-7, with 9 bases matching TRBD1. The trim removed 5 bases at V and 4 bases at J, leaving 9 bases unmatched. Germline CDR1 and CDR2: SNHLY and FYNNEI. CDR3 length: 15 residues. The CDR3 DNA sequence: TGTGCCAGCAGTAATTTGGGGACAGGGTTGTACGAGCAGTACTTC. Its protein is CASSNLGTGLYEQYF.

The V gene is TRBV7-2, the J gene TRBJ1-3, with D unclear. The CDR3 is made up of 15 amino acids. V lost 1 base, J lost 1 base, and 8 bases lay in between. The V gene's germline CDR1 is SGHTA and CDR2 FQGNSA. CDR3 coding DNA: TGTGCCAGCAGCTTAGGAACGCTTTCTGGAAACACCATATATTTT. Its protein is CASSLGTLSGNTIYF.

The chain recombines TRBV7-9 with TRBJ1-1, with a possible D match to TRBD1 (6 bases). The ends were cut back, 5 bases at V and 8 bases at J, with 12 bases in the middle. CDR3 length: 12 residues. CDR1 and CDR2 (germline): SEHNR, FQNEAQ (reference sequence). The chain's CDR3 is CASSPGVTEAFF. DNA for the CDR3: TGTGCCAGCAGCCCAGGGGTTACAGAAGCTTTCTTT.

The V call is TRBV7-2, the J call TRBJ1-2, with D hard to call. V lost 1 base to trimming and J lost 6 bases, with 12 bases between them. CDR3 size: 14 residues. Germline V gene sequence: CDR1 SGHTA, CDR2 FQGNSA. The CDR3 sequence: CASSLDRQGNGYTF. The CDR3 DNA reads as TGTGCCAGCAGCTTAGATCGTCAAGGCAATGGCTACACCTTC.

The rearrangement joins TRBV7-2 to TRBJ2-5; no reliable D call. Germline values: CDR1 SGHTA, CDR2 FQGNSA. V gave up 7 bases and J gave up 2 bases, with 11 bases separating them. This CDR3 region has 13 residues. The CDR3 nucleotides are TGTGCCAGCAACCGAGGAACTCAAGAGACCCAGTACTTC. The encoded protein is CASNRGTQETQYF.

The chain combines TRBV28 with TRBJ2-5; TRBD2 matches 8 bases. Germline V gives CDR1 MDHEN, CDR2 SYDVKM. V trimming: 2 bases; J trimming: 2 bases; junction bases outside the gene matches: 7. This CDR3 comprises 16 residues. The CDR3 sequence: CASSLGSSGPQETQYF. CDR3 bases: TGTGCCAGCAGTTTAGGATCTAGCGGGCCACAAGAGACCCAGTACTTC.

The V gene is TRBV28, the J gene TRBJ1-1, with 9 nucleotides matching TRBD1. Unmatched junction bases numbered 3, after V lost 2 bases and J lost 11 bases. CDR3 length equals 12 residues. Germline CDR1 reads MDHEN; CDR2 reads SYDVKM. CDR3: CASSLRQGVAFF. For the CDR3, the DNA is TGTGCCAGCAGTTTACGACAGGGGGTGGCTTTCTTT.

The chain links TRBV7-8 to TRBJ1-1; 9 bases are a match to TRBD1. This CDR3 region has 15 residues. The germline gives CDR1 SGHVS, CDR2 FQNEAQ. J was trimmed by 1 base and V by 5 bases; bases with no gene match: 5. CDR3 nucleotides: TGTGCCAGCAGCACACCGGGACAGGGGAACACTGAAGCTTTCTTT. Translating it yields CASSTPGQGNTEAFF.

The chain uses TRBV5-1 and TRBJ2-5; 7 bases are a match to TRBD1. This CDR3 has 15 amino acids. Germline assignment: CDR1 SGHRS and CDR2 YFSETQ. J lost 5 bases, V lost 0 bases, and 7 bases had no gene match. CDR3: CASSLGQGLLETQYF. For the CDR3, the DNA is TGCGCCAGCAGCTTGGGACAGGGATTACTCGAGACCCAGTACTTC. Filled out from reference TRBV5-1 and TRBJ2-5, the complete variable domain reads KAGVTQTPRYLIKTRGQQVTLSCSPISGHRSVSWYQQTPGQGLQFLFEYFSETQRNKGNFPGRFSGRQFSNSRSEMNVSTLELGDSALYLCASSLGQGLLETQYFGPGTRLLVL.

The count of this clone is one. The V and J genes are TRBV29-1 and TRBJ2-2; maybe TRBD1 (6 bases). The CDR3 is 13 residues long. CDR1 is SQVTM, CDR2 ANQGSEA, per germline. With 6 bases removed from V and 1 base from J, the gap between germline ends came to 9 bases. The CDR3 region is CSVGTLNTGELFF. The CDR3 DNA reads TGCAGCGTCGGGACACTGAACACCGGGGAGCTGTTTTTT.

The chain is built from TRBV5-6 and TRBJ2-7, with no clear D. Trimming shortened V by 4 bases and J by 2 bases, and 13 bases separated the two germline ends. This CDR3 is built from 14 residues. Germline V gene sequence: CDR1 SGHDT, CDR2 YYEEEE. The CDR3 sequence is CASSVVGEAYEQYF. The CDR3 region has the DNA TGTGCCAGCAGCGTCGTTGGGGAAGCCTACGAGCAGTACTTC.

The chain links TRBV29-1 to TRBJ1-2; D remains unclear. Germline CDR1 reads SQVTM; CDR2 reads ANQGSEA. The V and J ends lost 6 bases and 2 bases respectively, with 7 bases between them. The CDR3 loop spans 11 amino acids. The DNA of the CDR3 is TGCAGCGTCCAGGAGAACTATGGCTACACCTTC. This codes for CSVQENYGYTF. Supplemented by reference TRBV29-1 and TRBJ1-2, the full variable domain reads SAVISQKPSRDICQRGTSLTIQCQVDSQVTMMFWYRQQPGQSLTLIATANQGSEATYESGFVIDKFPISRPNLTFSTLTVSNMSPEDSSIYLCSVQENYGYTFGSGTRLTVV.

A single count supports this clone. The CDR3 is CASSLASLNTEAFF. CDR3 bases: TGCGCCAGCAGCTTGGCCAGTCTGAACACTGAAGCTTTCTTT. The genes are TRBV5-1 and TRBJ1-1, with no clear D. Between the trimmed V and J ends, which lost 0 bases and 0 bases, there was a span of 6 bases. CDR1 and CDR2 (germline): SGHRS, YFSETQ. This CDR3 is built from 14 residues.

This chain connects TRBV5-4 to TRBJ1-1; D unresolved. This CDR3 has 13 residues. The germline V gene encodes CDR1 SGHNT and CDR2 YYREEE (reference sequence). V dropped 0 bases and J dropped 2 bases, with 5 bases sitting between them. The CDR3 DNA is TGTGCCAGCAGCTTGGCAGTAAACACTGAAGCTTTCTTT. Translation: CASSLAVNTEAFF.

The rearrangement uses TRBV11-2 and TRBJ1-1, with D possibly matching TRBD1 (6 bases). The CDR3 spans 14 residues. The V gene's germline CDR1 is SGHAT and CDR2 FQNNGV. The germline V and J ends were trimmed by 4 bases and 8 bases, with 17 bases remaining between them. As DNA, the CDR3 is TGTGCCAGCAGCTACCCGGTGGGGGCCCAAGAAGCTTTCTTT. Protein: CASSYPVGAQEAFF.

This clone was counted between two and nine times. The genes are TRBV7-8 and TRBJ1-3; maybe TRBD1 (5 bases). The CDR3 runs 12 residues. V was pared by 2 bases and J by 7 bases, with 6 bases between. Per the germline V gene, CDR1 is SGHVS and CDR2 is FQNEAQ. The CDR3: CASSLQGNTIYF. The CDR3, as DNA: TGTGCCAGCAGCTTACAGGGCAACACCATATATTTT.

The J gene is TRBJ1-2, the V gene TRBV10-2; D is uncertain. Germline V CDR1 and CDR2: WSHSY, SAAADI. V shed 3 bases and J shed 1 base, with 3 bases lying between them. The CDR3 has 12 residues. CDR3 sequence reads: CASSENNYGYTF. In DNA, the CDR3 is TGCGCCAGCAGTGAAAATAACTATGGCTACACCTTC.

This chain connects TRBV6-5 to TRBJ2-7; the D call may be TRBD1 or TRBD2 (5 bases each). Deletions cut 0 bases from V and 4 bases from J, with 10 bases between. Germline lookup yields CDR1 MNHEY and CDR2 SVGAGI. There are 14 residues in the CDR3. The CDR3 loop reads CASSYSGEGYEQYF. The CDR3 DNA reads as TGTGCCAGCAGTTACTCCGGAGAGGGGTACGAGCAGTACTTC.

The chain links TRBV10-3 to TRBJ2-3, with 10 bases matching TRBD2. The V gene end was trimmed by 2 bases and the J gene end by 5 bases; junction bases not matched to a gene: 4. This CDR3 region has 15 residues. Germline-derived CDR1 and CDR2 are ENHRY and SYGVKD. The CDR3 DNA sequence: TGTGCCATCAGTGAGCAGGTAGCGGGGGGAGATACGCAGTATTTT. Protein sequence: CAISEQVAGGDTQYF.

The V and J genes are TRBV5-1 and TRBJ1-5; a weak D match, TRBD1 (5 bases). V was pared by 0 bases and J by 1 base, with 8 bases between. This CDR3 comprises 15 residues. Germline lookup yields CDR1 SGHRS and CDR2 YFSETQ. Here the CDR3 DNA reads TGCGCCAGCAGCTTGGGGGACGGGAGCAATCAGCCCCAGCATTTT. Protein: CASSLGDGSNQPQHF.

CDR3: CAISESNLGNEQFF. The CDR3 region has the DNA TGTGCCATCAGTGAGTCGAACCTTGGGAATGAGCAGTTCTTC. The chain has TRBV10-3 and TRBJ2-1; D remains unclear. The CDR3 has 14 residues. V lost 0 bases and J 7 bases, leaving 10 bases between the germline ends. Per the germline V gene, CDR1 is ENHRY and CDR2 is SYGVKD.

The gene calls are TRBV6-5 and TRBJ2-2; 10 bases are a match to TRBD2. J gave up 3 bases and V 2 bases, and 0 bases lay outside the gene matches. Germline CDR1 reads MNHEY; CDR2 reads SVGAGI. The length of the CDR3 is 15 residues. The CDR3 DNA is TGTGCCAGCAGTTACCTAGCGGGAGACACCGGGGAGCTGTTTTTT. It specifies CASSYLAGDTGELFF.

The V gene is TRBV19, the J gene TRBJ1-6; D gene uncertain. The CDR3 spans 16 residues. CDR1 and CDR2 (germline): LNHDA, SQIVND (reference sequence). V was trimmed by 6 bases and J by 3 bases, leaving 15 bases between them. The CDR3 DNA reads TGTGCCAGTAGCGAGTGGACGGGAAACTATAATTCACCCCTCCACTTT. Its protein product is CASSEWTGNYNSPLHF.

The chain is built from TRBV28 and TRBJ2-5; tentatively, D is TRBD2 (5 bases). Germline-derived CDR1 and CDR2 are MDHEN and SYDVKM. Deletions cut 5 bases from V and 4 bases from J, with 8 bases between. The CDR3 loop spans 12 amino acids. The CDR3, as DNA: TGTGCCAGCAGTCGGGGTACAGAGACCCAGTACTTC. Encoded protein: CASSRGTETQYF.

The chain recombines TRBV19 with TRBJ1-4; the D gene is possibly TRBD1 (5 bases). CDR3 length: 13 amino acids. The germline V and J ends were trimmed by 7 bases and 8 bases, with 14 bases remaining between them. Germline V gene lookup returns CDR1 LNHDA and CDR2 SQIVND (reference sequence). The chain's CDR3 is CASTPGNGEKLFF. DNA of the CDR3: TGTGCCAGTACGCCAGGGAATGGAGAAAAACTGTTTTTT.

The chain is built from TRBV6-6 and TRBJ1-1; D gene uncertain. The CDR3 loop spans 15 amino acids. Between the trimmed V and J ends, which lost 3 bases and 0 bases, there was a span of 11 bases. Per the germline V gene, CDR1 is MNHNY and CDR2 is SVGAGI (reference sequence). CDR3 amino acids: CASSYWLGMNTEAFF. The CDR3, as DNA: TGTGCCAGCAGTTATTGGCTCGGGATGAACACTGAAGCTTTCTTT.

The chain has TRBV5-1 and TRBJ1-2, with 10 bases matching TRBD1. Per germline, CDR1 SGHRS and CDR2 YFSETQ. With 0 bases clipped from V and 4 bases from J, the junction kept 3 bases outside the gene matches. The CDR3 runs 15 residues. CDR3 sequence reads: CASSLAGTGVYGYTF. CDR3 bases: TGCGCCAGCAGCTTGGCCGGGACAGGGGTCTATGGCTACACCTTC. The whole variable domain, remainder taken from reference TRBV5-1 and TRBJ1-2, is KAGVTQTPRYLIKTRGQQVTLSCSPISGHRSVSWYQQTPGQGLQFLFEYFSETQRNKGNFPGRFSGRQFSNSRSEMNVSTLELGDSALYLCASSLAGTGVYGYTFGSGTRLTVV.